The text below deals with one TCR beta chain. It has no known antigen specificity. No much larger clone is present one base from it, and per-base qualities are unavailable. The sample comes from a study of blood T cell repertoires in COVID-19 (dated by TCRdb to the early 2020s). About the study as a whole: Collaborator samples came from the United States, Italy and Spain and covered acute and convalescent phases of COVID-19. The material from the prospective study consisted of cDNA or gDNA derived from T cells, B-cell-depleted T cells, or PBMCs. Subjects who had been exposed to COVID-19, were actively infected with it, or had recovered from it provided the deeply sampled blood TCRbeta repertoires that made up the dataset. A freely available public database, intended as a resource for researchers studying the immune response to SARS-CoV-2, is where the repertoires were released. The samples were drawn from two sources: the first 160 participants of the ongoing ImmuneRACE study, and 1,254 subjects contributed by 6 global collaborators. Nearly every sample came with metadata listing a de-identified subject ID, COVID-19 status, age in years and sex. HLA class I and class II types, where available, came from metadata supplied by the sample provider rather than from assay-based typing.

V is cut back by 4 bases and J by 10 bases, with 11 bases in the junction unmatched. The CDR3, cysteine through phenylalanine, is 15 amino acids long. CDR3 DNA only is kept here, 45 bases in frame from base 1. The germline V gene supplies CDR1 SGHRS and CDR2 YFSETQ. TCRbeta CDR3 regions were amplified from genomic DNA using the immunoSEQ Assay, a bias-controlled multiplex PCR. In the source study's methods: Nucleated cell counts per sample were estimated from amplification of reference gene primers within the assay. To quantify the absolute abundance of each unique TCRbeta CDR3 rearrangement, sequence reads were collapsed and filtered. For each sample, productive Simpson clonality was calculated as the square root of Simpson's diversity index over productive rearrangements. This immuneACCESS table, as held by TCRdb, lists in-frame sequences with V and J called but not all clones. Of the missing ones, under half trace to an unresolved V gene in checked studies; the others have no known cause. D and trimming were read from the DNA, whereas the V and J calls and clone size are those reported in that table. Here the sample has 4,000 to 6,000 clones; about 88% occur a single time. The top ten constitute 2.5% to 3.5% of the sample.

Collaborating institutions collected whole blood in K2EDTA tubes following their own protocols. For TCRbeta analysis, collaborator samples were shipped as frozen whole blood, as isolated PBMCs, or as DNA extracted from either sample type. Broad study findings and their caveats: The quantity of clinical and demographic metadata differed by source and by participant and was supplied without curation.

Sequenced material: peripheral blood. The receptor chain draws on TRBV5-1 and TRBJ1-6; 7 central bases correspond to TRBD1. This sequence originates from a woman aged 80 or older with acute or convalescent COVID-19. The CDR3 sequence is CASSTGQAWGSPLHF. In nucleotides, the sequence is TGCGCCAGCAGCACCGGACAGGCCTGGGGATCACCCCTCCACTTT. Here the CDR3 is joined to the reference TRBV5-1 and TRBJ1-6 genes, and the full variable domain is: KAGVTQTPRYLIKTRGQQVTLSCSPISGHRSVSWYQQTPGQGLQFLFEYFSETQRNKGNFPGRFSGRQFSNSRSEMNVSTLELGDSALYLCASSTGQAWGSPLHFGNGTRLTVT.